These 19 T cell receptor beta chains were sequenced from one sample in a study of cytomegalovirus exposure and HLA in healthy donors. PCR employed 60 Vbeta and 13 Jbeta primers. Libraries were prepared by immunoSEQ multiplex PCR; TCRdb keeps only in-frame clonotypes and omits some of them. Found here are about 90,000 clones, less than 75% of them singletons; the top ten hold around 2.3%. Sequencing was performed on PBMCs. These receptors were collected from a man aged 25-45 years in good health and CMV-seronegative.

The chain is built from TRBV9 and TRBJ2-3, with 11 bases aligning to TRBD2. CDR1 is SGDLS and CDR2 is YYNGEE in the germline V gene. Trimming cost V 3 bases and J 0 bases; bases outside gene matches: 3. This CDR3 has 16 amino acids. The CDR3 DNA follows: TGTGCCAGCAGCGGTTTAGCGGGGGGGAGCACAGATACGCAGTATTTT. Its translation: CASSGLAGGSTDTQYF.

This clone was seen just once. The genes are TRBV28 and TRBJ1-1, with D tentatively TRBD1 (5 bases). The CDR3 sequence is 15 residues long. V lost 3 bases, J lost 1 base, and 12 bases lay in between. The germline CDR1 and CDR2 sequences are MDHEN and SYDVKM. In DNA form, the CDR3 reads TGTGCCAGCAGTTTCCGGGGGAGGGAGAACACTGAAGCTTTCTTT. Translated: CASSFRGRENTEAFF.

V gene TRBV7-6 combines with J gene TRBJ1-1; 7 bases line up with TRBD1. CDR3 length: 18 residues. J lost 2 bases, V lost 1 base, and 13 bases had no gene match. Germline loops: CDR1 SGHVS, CDR2 FNYEAQ. Here the CDR3 reads CASSLVLRDSVLNTEAFF. CDR3 nucleotide sequence: TGTGCCAGCAGCTTAGTTTTAAGGGACAGCGTTCTTAACACTGAAGCTTTCTTT.

The V and J genes are TRBV6-5 and TRBJ1-5; possibly TRBD1 for D (5 bases). The CDR3 is 13 amino acids. The germline gives CDR1 MNHEY, CDR2 SVGAGI. With 6 bases removed from V and 6 bases from J, the gap between germline ends came to 12 bases. Here the CDR3 reads CASSQRQFQPQHF. The CDR3 nucleotides are TGTGCCAGCAGCCAGAGACAGTTTCAGCCCCAGCATTTT.

With regard to this clone: One end of the junction fails to match germline, which may point to a read error. J is TRBJ1-2 and V is TRBV25-1; 7 positions agree with TRBD1. Germline V CDR1 and CDR2: MGHDK, SYGVNS. The CDR3 totals 15 residues. This CDR3 is CASSDWDSENYGYPF. The CDR3 DNA is TGTGCCAGCAGTGATTGGGACAGTGAAAACTATGGCTACCCCTTC.

The V gene is TRBV6-1, the J gene TRBJ1-6; 9 bases fit TRBD1. CDR1 and CDR2 from the germline V gene are MNHNS and SASEGT. With 1 base clipped from V and 5 bases from J, the junction kept 0 bases outside the gene matches. CDR3 size: 15 residues. The CDR3 nucleotides read TGTGCCAGCAGTGAAGGGACAGGGGATAATTCACCCCTCCACTTT. This sequence encodes CASSEGTGDNSPLHF.

The chain carries TRBV7-2 and TRBJ1-4; D remains unclear. The CDR3 extends over 14 amino acids. The V gene's germline CDR1 is SGHTA and CDR2 FQGNSA. Between the trimmed V and J ends, which lost 3 bases and 7 bases, there was a span of 12 bases. CDR3 sequence (DNA): TGTGCCAGCAGCTTGCTCCCGGGAATTGAAAAACTGTTTTTT. This gives the protein CASSLLPGIEKLFF.

The chain joins TRBV10-3 to TRBJ2-2; TRBD2 is a possible D gene (5 bases). With 6 bases removed from V and 2 bases from J, the gap between germline ends came to 10 bases. This CDR3 has 14 amino acids. Germline loops: CDR1 ENHRY, CDR2 SYGVKD. CDR3 in DNA: TGTGCCATCAGGAACGGGGTTAACACCGGGGAGCTGTTTTTT. Amino acids: CAIRNGVNTGELFF.

This chain connects TRBV27 to TRBJ2-7, with D unclear. This CDR3 region has 15 residues. CDR1 is MNHEY and CDR2 is SMNVEV in the germline V gene (reference sequence). The V gene lost 6 bases and the J gene lost 7 bases, with 22 bases spanning the gap. The CDR3 spells CASSKPQVNRREQYF. The CDR3 region has the DNA TGTGCCAGCAGCAAACCCCAGGTCAACCGTCGGGAGCAGTACTTC.

This clone came up once. CDR3 protein: CAISSGTGVAIGELFF. CDR3 DNA sequence: TGTGCCATCAGTTCCGGGACAGGGGTCGCCATTGGGGAGCTGTTTTTT. This chain joins TRBV10-3 and TRBJ2-2; TRBD1 aligns across 10 bases. The CDR3 runs 16 residues. Germline V gene lookup returns CDR1 ENHRY and CDR2 SYGVKD. The V gene end was trimmed by 5 bases and the J gene end by 8 bases; junction bases not matched to a gene: 11.

As for this clone: An end of the junction does not agree with germline; a read error may underlie this. The chain uses TRBV6-7 and TRBJ2-2; 8 bases are shared with TRBD2. TRBV6-7 has ORF status, its function being uncertain. CDR3 size: 16 residues. The CDR3 nucleotides are TGTGCCGGGACTAGAAGGACGGGCTCGAAGACCGGGGAGCTGTTTTTT. It translates to CAGTRRTGSKTGELFF.

This clone turned up a few times. The rearrangement links TRBV27 to TRBJ1-2, with 10 nucleotides matching TRBD1. V lost 5 bases and J lost 10; bases outside the gene matches: 13. CDR1 is MNHEY, CDR2 SMNVEV, per germline (reference sequence). The CDR3 sequence is 15 residues long. The CDR3 nucleotides read TGTGCCAGCAGTCAGCCCGGGACAGGGGCATCTTACTACACCTTC. Translating gives CASSQPGTGASYYTF.

This clone was seen only a few times. The chain links TRBV19 to TRBJ1-6, with D possibly TRBD1 on 6 matching bases. The CDR3 length is 15 residues. V lost 3 bases, J lost 6 bases, and 12 bases lay in between. Germline V lookup: CDR1 LNHDA, CDR2 SQIVND (reference sequence). CDR3 sequence reads: CASSITQGSNSPLHF. The DNA of the CDR3 is TGTGCCAGTAGTATCACCCAGGGGAGTAATTCACCCCTCCACTTT.

The chain joins TRBV11-2 to TRBJ2-2, with D possibly being TRBD2 (5 bases). Trimming took 5 bases from V and 8 from J, leaving 15 bases between them. Germline V CDR1 and CDR2: SGHAT, FQNNGV. The CDR3 runs to 14 residues. CDR3 protein: CASSITRIPGELFF. For the CDR3, the DNA is TGTGCCAGCAGCATCACTAGGATACCGGGGGAGCTGTTTTTT.

Note on this clone: One end of the junction varies from germline; a read error may be responsible. The V gene is TRBV5-6, the J gene TRBJ1-1; TRBD1 aligns across 8 bases. The CDR3 extends over 15 amino acids. CDR1 and CDR2 from the germline V gene are SGHDT and YYEEEE. CDR3 protein: CSSSSAGGAFTEAFF. The DNA of the CDR3 is TGTTCCAGCAGCTCCGCAGGGGGCGCGTTCACTGAAGCTTTCTTT.

The chain uses TRBV6-6 and TRBJ1-2, with D possibly being TRBD1 (5 bases). CDR3 length: 14 residues. The germline gives CDR1 MNHNY, CDR2 SVGAGI (reference sequence). V gave up 5 bases and J gave up 3 bases, with 13 bases separating them. CDR3 residues: CASSPYDSYYGYTF. The CDR3 region has the DNA TGTGCCAGCAGTCCTTACGACAGCTACTATGGCTACACCTTC.

About this clone itself: Lacking the conserved final phenylalanine or tryptophan, this CDR3 likely reflects a read error. The DNA is left out, because the CDR3 cannot be placed on it with certainty; the CDR3 is given as TCRdb lists it. The chain couples TRBV7-9 to TRBJ1-4. The CDR3 spans 11 amino acids, including both terminal residues. Germline assignment: CDR1 SEHNR and CDR2 FQNEAQ (reference sequence). The CDR3 sequence: CASSLASESKP.

The rearrangement joins TRBV18 to TRBJ2-7, with D perhaps TRBD1 (5 bases). Deletions cut 1 base from V and 2 bases from J, with 12 bases between. Germline CDR1 KGHSH, CDR2 LQKENI. This CDR3 is built from 15 residues. CDR3 coding DNA: TGTGCCAGCTCACCACGGGGCCAGGCGACCTACGAGCAGTACTTC. As protein: CASSPRGQATYEQYF.

This rearrangement joins TRBV4-1 to TRBJ1-2; 8 nucleotides line up with TRBD1. Looked up from germline, CDR1 is MGHRA and CDR2 is YSYEKL. The CDR3 runs 16 residues. V shed 3 bases and J 8 bases; nucleotides not matched to a gene: 14. Here the CDR3 reads CASSQAIDRGAIGYTF. CDR3 nucleotide sequence: TGCGCCAGCAGCCAGGCTATTGACAGGGGTGCTATAGGCTACACCTTC.